The clone carrying this TCR beta chain was counted a single time. The antigen is undetermined. TCRbeta library preparation incorporated unique molecular identifiers. Each CDR3 protein gets one entry after TCRdb re-called the PCR reads with MiXCR. The data show a few hundred thousand distinct CDR3 sequences, with 25% to 30% seen just once and 30% to 40% held by the top ten. The data stem from a study of T-cell reconstitution after alpha-beta-depleted transplantation in children. Study-wide findings and caveats: For some patients, TCRbeta diversity was high at day 60 because of recipient T cells and thymic progenitors that survived. Counts and diversity of T cells one year after transplant came mostly from newly produced T cells. About two months after transplant, alpha-beta T cells reportedly came from several hundred expanded graft clones.

The source of this sequence is a boy younger than two with Wiskott-Aldrich syndrome, due to receive a stem cell transplant. Source: PBMCs, taken before TCRalphabeta/CD19-depleted stem cell transplant.

For the CDR3, the DNA is TGTGCCAGCAGTTATAGCGGGAGTGGCACAGATACGCAGTATTTT. Its protein product is CASSYSGSGTDTQYF. The chain is built from TRBV12-3 or TRBV12-4 and TRBJ2-3, with TRBD2 matching 9 bases. The CDR3 runs to 15 residues. V dropped 4 bases and J dropped 1; count of bases not matched to a gene: 3.